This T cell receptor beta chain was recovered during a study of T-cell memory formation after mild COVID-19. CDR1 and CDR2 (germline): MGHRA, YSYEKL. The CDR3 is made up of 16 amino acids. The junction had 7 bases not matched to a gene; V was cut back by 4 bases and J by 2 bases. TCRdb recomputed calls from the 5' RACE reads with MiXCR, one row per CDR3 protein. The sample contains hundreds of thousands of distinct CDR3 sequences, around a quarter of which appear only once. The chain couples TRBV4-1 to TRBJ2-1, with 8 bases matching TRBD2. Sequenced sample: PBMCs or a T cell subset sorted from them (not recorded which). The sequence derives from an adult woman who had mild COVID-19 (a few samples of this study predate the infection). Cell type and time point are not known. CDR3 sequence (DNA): TGCGCCAGCAGCCGAGAACTAGCGGAGCCCTACAATGAGCAGTTCTTC. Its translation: CASSRELAEPYNEQFF.